The 21 T cell receptor beta chains presented below share a single source sample, sequenced in a study of monozygotic twins with inflammatory bowel disease. Reanalyzing the 5' RACE reads, TCRdb keeps one entry per CDR3 protein, without DNA. Found here are approximately 340,000 distinct CDR3 sequences; the top ten clones hold around 2%. The specimen was blood. These receptors all come from a human donor with ulcerative colitis or Crohn's disease, or a healthy co-twin of an affected twin (not recorded which).

The chain recombines TRBV20-1 with TRBJ1-2. CDR1 and CDR2 from the germline V gene are DFQATT and SNEGSKA (reference sequence). The CDR3 is 15 amino acids. The CDR3 spells CSGEGSPTFNYGYTF.

The gene calls are TRBV11-1 and TRBJ2-4; TCRdb's D gene call, TRBD1, goes unchecked for lack of DNA. From germline, CDR1 is SGHAT and CDR2 FQDESV (reference sequence). This CDR3 spans 16 amino acids. CDR3 sequence: CASSLARGLAKNIQYF. Full variable domain (missing parts from reference TRBV11-1 and TRBJ2-4): EAEVAQSPRYKITEKSQAVAFWCDPISGHATLYWYRQILGQGPELLVQFQDESVVDDSQLPKDRFSAERLKGVDSTLKIQPAELGDSAMYLCASSLARGLAKNIQYFGAGTRLSVL.

This chain links TRBV15 with TRBJ2-7. The CDR3 runs to 15 residues. Germline V gene sequence: CDR1 LNHNV, CDR2 YYDKDF (reference sequence). CDR3 protein: CATSRDPQAISEQYF.

The rearrangement uses TRBV11-2 and TRBJ1-2. This CDR3 is built from 14 residues. CDR1 is SGHAT and CDR2 is FQNNGV in the germline V gene. This CDR3 reads CASSSTPANYGYTF.

The gene calls are TRBV6-5 and TRBJ2-3; with no DNA, the TCRdb D assignment of TRBD2 cannot be verified. CDR1 MNHEY and CDR2 SVGAGI come from the germline V gene. The CDR3 has 17 residues. The CDR3 sequence is CASSYSRASSTTDTQYF.

CDR3 region: CASSSGLAGGILAYEQYF. V usage is TRBV5-1 and J usage is TRBJ2-7; TCRdb outputs TRBD2, but without DNA this stays unchecked. CDR3 length: 18 amino acids. CDR1 and CDR2 from the germline V gene are SGHRS and YFSETQ.

The chain links TRBV28 to TRBJ2-4; TCRdb calls TRBD1, which cannot be checked without DNA. The CDR3 runs to 16 residues. Per germline, CDR1 MDHEN and CDR2 SYDVKM. CDR3 protein: CASSLGGQGAKNMQYF.

This chain joins TRBV20-1 and TRBJ2-3; TCRdb gives TRBD1 as the D gene, but with no DNA this cannot be confirmed. CDR1 and CDR2 from the germline V gene are DFQATT and SNEGSKA (reference sequence). The CDR3 runs 15 residues. The CDR3 sequence: CSARDWTGSTDTQYF.

The CDR3 loop is CASSIGRRDGDTGELFF. V gene TRBV19 combines with J gene TRBJ2-2; the D call of TRBD1 rests on TCRdb alone, since no DNA is present to check it. CDR3 length: 17 amino acids. Looked up from germline, CDR1 is LNHDA and CDR2 is SQIVND (reference sequence).

The chain joins TRBV18 to TRBJ1-1. The CDR3 consists of 14 residues. Per the germline V gene, CDR1 is KGHSH and CDR2 is LQKENI. The CDR3 sequence: CASSRGANWAEAFF.

This chain links TRBV25-1 with TRBJ1-2; the TCRdb call, TRBD1, lacks DNA for checking. The length of the CDR3 is 14 residues. CDR1 is MGHDK and CDR2 is SYGVNS in the germline V gene. The chain's CDR3 is CASSEWGQTGGYTF.

The gene calls are TRBV12-3 or TRBV12-4 and TRBJ2-1; the TCRdb D gene call, TRBD2, has no DNA to confirm it. The CDR3 is 15 amino acids. This chain's CDR3 is CASSPIAGAFNEQFF.

The gene calls are TRBV11-2 and TRBJ2-1. Looked up from germline, CDR1 is SGHAT and CDR2 is FQNNGV. The CDR3 runs 14 residues. CDR3 region: CASSSTATAPEQFF.

The gene calls are TRBV5-1 and TRBJ1-2; TCRdb picks TRBD1, but there is no DNA to check that call. CDR1 and CDR2 from the germline V gene are SGHRS and YFSETQ. The CDR3 consists of 16 residues. The CDR3 loop is CASTPGGTETNYGYTF.

This chain uses TRBV5-4 with TRBJ1-4; TCRdb's assignment of TRBD1 cannot be checked, as there is no DNA. Germline V CDR1 and CDR2: SGHNT, YYREEE (reference sequence). The length of the CDR3 is 16 residues. Here the CDR3 reads CASSRDGGTGGEKLFF.

The chain carries TRBV27 and TRBJ2-5; with no DNA, the TCRdb D assignment of TRBD2 cannot be verified. Per the germline V gene, CDR1 is MNHEY and CDR2 is SMNVEV (reference sequence). The CDR3 totals 15 residues. The CDR3 sequence is CASSPFRTSRETQYF.

The chain combines TRBV19 with TRBJ2-3; TCRdb's D gene call, TRBD1, goes unchecked for lack of DNA. This CDR3 has 17 amino acids. The germline CDR1 and CDR2 sequences are LNHDA and SQIVND (reference sequence). This CDR3 is CASSSAGTGGRTDTQYF.

The V gene is TRBV5-6, the J gene TRBJ2-2; TCRdb reports TRBD2, a call that lacks DNA to check it against. Germline V CDR1 and CDR2: SGHDT, YYEEEE. The CDR3 consists of 15 residues. CDR3 region: CASSTGLAKTGELFF.

This sequence joins TRBV19 and TRBJ2-2. CDR1 is LNHDA and CDR2 is SQIVND in the germline V gene (reference sequence). This CDR3 comprises 12 residues. CDR3 in amino acids: CASSRWSGELFF.

The rearrangement joins TRBV3-1 to TRBJ2-1; TCRdb's D call of TRBD2 is untestable without DNA. The CDR3 sequence is 16 residues long. The germline V gene encodes CDR1 LGHDT and CDR2 YNNKEL (reference sequence). The CDR3 sequence is CASAGGGPTTPNEQFF.

The chain carries TRBV11-2 and TRBJ2-7; TCRdb calls TRBD1, which cannot be checked without DNA. Germline assignment: CDR1 SGHAT and CDR2 FQNNGV. This CDR3 comprises 14 residues. The CDR3 spells CASSEGTGGYEQNF.